Listed here are 18 T cell receptor beta chains from one sample, sequenced in a study of blood T cell repertoires in COVID-19. Measured with immunoSEQ multiplex PCR; TCRdb has only the in-frame clones, and not every one. The table shows 13,000 to 15,000 clones, with around 83% occurring only once. The source material was peripheral blood. These receptor sequences come from a man in his forties or fifties with active COVID-19.

The chain has TRBV7-8 and TRBJ2-1; no firm D call. The V gene lost 6 bases and the J gene lost 7 bases, with 4 bases spanning the gap. This CDR3 has 10 residues. Germline CDR1 and CDR2: SGHVS and FQNEAQ. This CDR3 reads CASSRNEQFF. CDR3 coding DNA: TGTGCCAGCAGTCGGAATGAGCAGTTCTTC.

The chain combines TRBV6-6 with TRBJ2-1, with D hard to call. CDR1 MNHNY and CDR2 SVGAGI come from the germline V gene (reference sequence). CDR3 length equals 18 residues. V lost 5 bases, J lost 0 bases, and 20 bases lay in between. CDR3 residues: CASSLNTLTVSSYNEQFF. CDR3 DNA sequence: TGTGCCAGCAGTCTGAATACCTTGACTGTAAGCTCCTACAATGAGCAGTTCTTC.

V and J are TRBV11-3 and TRBJ2-1, with D perhaps matching TRBD1 (5 bases). V was shortened by 6 bases and J by 2 bases, with 14 bases between the two germline ends. The length of the CDR3 is 15 residues. Germline CDR1 and CDR2: SGHNT and YENEEA. The CDR3 loop reads CASSYRKVPYNEQFF. The DNA of the CDR3 is TGTGCCAGCAGTTACAGGAAAGTCCCCTACAATGAGCAGTTCTTC.

This clone was observed a few times. The V and J genes are TRBV7-7 and TRBJ2-7, with 7 bases matching TRBD1. V shed 10 bases and J 0 bases; nucleotides not matched to a gene: 12. This CDR3 spans 15 amino acids. Germline V gene data show CDR1 as SSHAT and CDR2 as FNYEAQ (reference sequence). The CDR3 DNA follows: TGTGCCACCGAACTGGACAGGAGACCCTCCTACGAGCAGTACTTC. Translation: CATELDRRPSYEQYF.

The chain employs TRBV30 and TRBJ2-1; possible D gene TRBD2, 6 bases. Germline values: CDR1 GTSNPN, CDR2 SVGIG (reference sequence). Trimming removed 5 bases at V and 2 bases at J, with 13 bases between. CDR3 size: 14 residues. CDR3 region: CAWSTGLAYNEQFF. In DNA form, the CDR3 reads TGTGCCTGGTCCACGGGACTCGCCTACAATGAGCAGTTCTTC.

The V gene is TRBV29-1, the J gene TRBJ2-1; maybe TRBD2 (6 bases). This CDR3 is 11 amino acids long. Trimming stripped 4 bases from V and 15 bases from J, with 16 bases between. CDR1 and CDR2 from the germline V gene are SQVTM and ANQGSEA. The CDR3 is CSVVTGSHPFF. In DNA, the CDR3 is TGCAGCGTTGTGACCGGGAGCCACCCGTTCTTC.

This chain joins TRBV12-3 or TRBV12-4 and TRBJ2-7; D unclear. The V end was cut by 1 base, the J end by 2 bases, with 6 bases between. This CDR3 contains 13 residues. The CDR3 coding sequence is TGTGCCAGCAGTTTAGACAACCCCTACGAGCAGTACTTC. Translating it yields CASSLDNPYEQYF.

The V and J genes are TRBV7-9 and TRBJ2-7; 7 bases match TRBD2. J gave up 5 bases and V 4 bases, and 14 bases lay outside the gene matches. Germline loops: CDR1 SEHNR, CDR2 FQNEAQ (reference sequence). This CDR3 comprises 16 residues. CDR3 coding DNA: TGTGCCAGCAGCTCCCTACACGGCGGGAGTTTCGACGAGCAGTACTTC. It codes for CASSSLHGGSFDEQYF.

The chain recombines TRBV29-1 with TRBJ2-3; possibly TRBD2 for D (6 bases). The germline gives CDR1 SQVTM, CDR2 ANQGSEA. The CDR3 runs 15 residues. V shed 5 bases and J shed 0 bases, with 15 bases lying between them. DNA for the CDR3: TGCAGCGTTAGTACGGCGGGAACTAGCACAGATACGCAGTATTTT. It translates to CSVSTAGTSTDTQYF.

The V call is TRBV5-1, the J call TRBJ2-1; 10 nucleotides match TRBD2. Germline V gene lookup returns CDR1 SGHRS and CDR2 YFSETQ. The CDR3 has 15 residues. V lost 0 bases, J lost 10 bases, and 7 bases stayed unmatched. The CDR3 here is CASSLARTSGDEQFF. CDR3 bases: TGCGCCAGCAGCTTGGCCAGGACTAGCGGAGACGAGCAGTTCTTC.

This clone showed up just a few times. The chain has TRBV2 and TRBJ2-7, with 7 bases aligning to TRBD2. J gave up 7 bases and V 2 bases, and 5 bases lay outside the gene matches. CDR3 size: 13 residues. Germline CDR1 SNHLY, CDR2 FYNNEI. The CDR3 DNA reads as TGTGCCAGCAGTGAACGGGGGGTTGTGGAGCAGTACTTC. It is translated as CASSERGVVEQYF.

In DNA form, the CDR3 reads TGTGCCAGCAGTGAATCTCAATTCGGTTCACCCCTCCACTTT. Translation: CASSESQFGSPLHF. This chain connects TRBV6-1 to TRBJ1-6; no firm D call. CDR1 and CDR2 (germline): MNHNS, SASEGT. Trimming removed 2 bases at V and 9 bases at J, with 11 bases between. The CDR3 is 14 residues long.

The chain carries TRBV27 and TRBJ2-1; 7 bases are a match to TRBD1. Germline V gives CDR1 MNHEY, CDR2 SMNVEV (reference sequence). CDR3 length equals 13 residues. V lost 7 bases, J lost 6 bases, and 6 bases stayed unmatched. CDR3 in amino acids: CASTPTGPNEQFF. The CDR3, as DNA: TGTGCCAGCACCCCGACAGGGCCCAATGAGCAGTTCTTC.

This sequence joins TRBV27 and TRBJ1-1; D ambiguous. Germline V CDR1 and CDR2: MNHEY, SMNVEV (reference sequence). The length of the CDR3 is 15 residues. Trimming pared 3 bases from V and 1 base from J, leaving 12 bases between. DNA of the CDR3: TGTGCCAGCAGTTTGGCCCTAGGAGGGAACACTGAAGCTTTCTTT. Residues: CASSLALGGNTEAFF.

The V call is TRBV10-3, the J call TRBJ2-1; 7 bases match TRBD1. This CDR3 contains 16 residues. With V trimmed by 5 bases and J by 4 bases, 11 bases remained unmatched. Germline V gene lookup returns CDR1 ENHRY and CDR2 SYGVKD. The CDR3 nucleotides are TGTGCCATCAGTACCGGGACAGCGGATAGTTACAATGAGCAGTTCTTC. Translated, it gives CAISTGTADSYNEQFF.

The chain combines TRBV6-1 with TRBJ1-2; D is unresolved. The CDR3 sequence is 15 residues long. CDR1 is MNHNS and CDR2 is SASEGT in the germline V gene. Trimming removed 2 bases from V and 4 bases from J, with 14 bases in between. CDR3 residues: CASSEQTSNVYGYTF. The CDR3 DNA follows: TGTGCCAGCAGTGAACAGACTTCCAATGTCTATGGCTACACCTTC.

This clone was counted between two and nine times. The chain links TRBV28 to TRBJ2-7; D may be TRBD1 (5 bases). Trimming shortened V by 11 bases and J by 2 bases, and 19 bases separated the two germline ends. The CDR3 sequence is 14 residues long. Germline V gene sequence: CDR1 MDHEN, CDR2 SYDVKM. CDR3 sequence (DNA): TGTGCCGCCTCCTCCACAGGAAGCACCTACGAGCAGTACTTC. The encoded protein is CAASSTGSTYEQYF.

The rearrangement links TRBV10-3 to TRBJ2-7; D might be TRBD1 (5 bases). Germline assignment: CDR1 ENHRY and CDR2 SYGVKD. The CDR3 totals 12 residues. Trimming cost V 6 bases and J 0 bases, with 6 bases left between them. The CDR3 loop reads CAIRDISYEQYF. The CDR3 coding sequence is TGTGCCATCAGGGACATCTCCTACGAGCAGTACTTC.